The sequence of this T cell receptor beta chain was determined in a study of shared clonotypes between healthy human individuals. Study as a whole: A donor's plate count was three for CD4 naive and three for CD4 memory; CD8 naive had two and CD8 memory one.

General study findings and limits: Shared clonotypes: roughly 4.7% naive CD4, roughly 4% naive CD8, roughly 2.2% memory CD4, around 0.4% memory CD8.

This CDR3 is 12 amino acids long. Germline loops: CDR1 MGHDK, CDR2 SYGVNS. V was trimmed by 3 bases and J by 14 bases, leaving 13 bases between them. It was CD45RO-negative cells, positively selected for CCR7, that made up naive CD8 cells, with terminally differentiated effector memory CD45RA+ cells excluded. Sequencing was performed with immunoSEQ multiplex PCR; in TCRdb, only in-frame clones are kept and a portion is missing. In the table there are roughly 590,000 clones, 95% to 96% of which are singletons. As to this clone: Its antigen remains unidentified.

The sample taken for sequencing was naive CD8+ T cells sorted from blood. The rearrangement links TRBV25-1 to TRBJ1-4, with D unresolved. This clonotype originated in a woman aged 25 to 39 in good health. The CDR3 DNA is TGTGCCAGCAGTGACCAACCGACAAAGCTGTTTTTT. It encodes CASSDQPTKLFF.